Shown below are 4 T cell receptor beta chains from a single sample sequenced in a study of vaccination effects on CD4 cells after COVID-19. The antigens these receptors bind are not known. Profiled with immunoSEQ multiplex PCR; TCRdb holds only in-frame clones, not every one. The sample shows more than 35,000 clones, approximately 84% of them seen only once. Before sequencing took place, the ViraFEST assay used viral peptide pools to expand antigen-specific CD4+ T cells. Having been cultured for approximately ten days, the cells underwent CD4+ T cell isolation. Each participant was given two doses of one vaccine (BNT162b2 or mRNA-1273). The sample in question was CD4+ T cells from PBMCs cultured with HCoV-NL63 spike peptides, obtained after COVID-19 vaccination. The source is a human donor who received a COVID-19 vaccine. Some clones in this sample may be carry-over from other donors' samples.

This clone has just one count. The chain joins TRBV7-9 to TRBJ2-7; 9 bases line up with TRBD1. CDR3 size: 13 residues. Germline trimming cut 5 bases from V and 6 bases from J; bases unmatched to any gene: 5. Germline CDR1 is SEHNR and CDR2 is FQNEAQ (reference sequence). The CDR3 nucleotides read TGTGCCAGCAGCACGGGACAGGGCCTCGAGCAGTACGTC. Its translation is CASSTGQGLEQYV.

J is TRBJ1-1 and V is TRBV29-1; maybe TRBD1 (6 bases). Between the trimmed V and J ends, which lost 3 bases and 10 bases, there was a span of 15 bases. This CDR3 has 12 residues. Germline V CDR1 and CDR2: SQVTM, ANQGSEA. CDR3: CSVEGQGQRAFF. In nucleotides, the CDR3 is TGCAGCGTTGAGGGGCAGGGGCAGAGAGCTTTCTTT.

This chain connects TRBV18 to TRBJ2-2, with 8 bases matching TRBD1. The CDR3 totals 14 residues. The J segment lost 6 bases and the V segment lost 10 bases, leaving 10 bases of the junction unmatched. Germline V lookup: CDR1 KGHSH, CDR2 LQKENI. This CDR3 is CATKRQGASGELFF. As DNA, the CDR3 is TGTGCCACCAAGCGGCAGGGGGCCTCCGGGGAGCTGTTTTTT. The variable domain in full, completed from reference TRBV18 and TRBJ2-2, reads NAGVMQNPRHLVRRRGQEARLRCSPMKGHSHVYWYRQLPEEGLKFMVYLQKENIIDESGMPKERFSAEFPKEGPSILRIQQVVRGDSAAYFCATKRQGASGELFFGEGSRLTVL.

This chain's CDR3 is CAATSLNNSPLHF. CDR3 nucleotides: TGTGCCGCCACGAGCCTTAATAATTCACCCCTCCACTTT. The rearrangement uses TRBV12-3 or TRBV12-4 and TRBJ1-6; D is unresolved. The CDR3 spans 13 residues. V lost 11 bases and J lost 5, with 13 bases in between.